This T cell receptor beta chain was retrieved from a study of cytomegalovirus exposure and HLA in healthy donors. Whole-study results and caveats: When a later analysis was performed, an Asian-associated ancestry cluster reportedly had fewer N-insertions than the 666-donor mean. Across donors, presence/absence analyses took sequencing depth to be roughly uniform. TCR beta V- and J-gene trimming, according to a later analysis, was linked to a missense DCLRE1C variant.

After removal of 1 base from V and 9 bases from J, the junction contained 5 bases not matched to a gene. The CDR3 is 15 residues long. Germline V gives CDR1 SGDLS, CDR2 YYNGEE. As for this clone: What it recognizes is unknown.

Vbeta (60) and Jbeta (13) primers were used in the PCR. Measured with immunoSEQ multiplex PCR; TCRdb has only the in-frame clones, and not every one. In the table there are about 110,000 clones, about 78% of which are singletons. Material for sequencing was PBMCs. The sequence derives from a man aged 25-45 years in good health and CMV-seronegative. This rearrangement joins TRBV9 to TRBJ2-1, with 12 positions matching TRBD2. The CDR3, as DNA: TGTGCCAGCAGCGTAACTAGCGGGGGGATCGGTGAGCAGTTCTTC. It codes for CASSVTSGGIGEQFF.